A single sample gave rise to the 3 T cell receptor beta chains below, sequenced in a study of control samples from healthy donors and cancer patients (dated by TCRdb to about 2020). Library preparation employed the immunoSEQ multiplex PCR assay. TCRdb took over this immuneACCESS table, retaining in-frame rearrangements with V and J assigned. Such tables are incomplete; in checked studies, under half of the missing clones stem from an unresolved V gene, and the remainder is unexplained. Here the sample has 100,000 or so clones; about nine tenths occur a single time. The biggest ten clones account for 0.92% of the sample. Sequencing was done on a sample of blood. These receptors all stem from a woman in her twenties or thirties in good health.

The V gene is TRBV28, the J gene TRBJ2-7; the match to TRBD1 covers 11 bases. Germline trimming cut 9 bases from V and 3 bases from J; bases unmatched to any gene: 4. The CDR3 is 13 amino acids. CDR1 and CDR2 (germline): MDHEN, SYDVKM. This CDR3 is CASRGTGGYEQYF. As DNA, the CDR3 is TGTGCCAGTCGAGGGACAGGGGGCTACGAGCAGTACTTC. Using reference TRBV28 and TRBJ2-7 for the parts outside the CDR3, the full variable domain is DVKVTQSSRYLVKRTGEKVFLECVQDMDHENMFWYRQDPGLGLRLIYFSYDVKMKEKGDIPEGYSVSREKKERFSLILESASTNQTSMYLCASRGTGGYEQYFGPGTRLTVT.

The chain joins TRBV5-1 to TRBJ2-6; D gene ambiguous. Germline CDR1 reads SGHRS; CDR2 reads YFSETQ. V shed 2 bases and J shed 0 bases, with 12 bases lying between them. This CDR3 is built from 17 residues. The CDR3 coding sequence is TGCGCCAGCAGCTTCGAGATGATAAGCTCTGGGGCCAACGTCCTGACTTTC. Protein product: CASSFEMISSGANVLTF.

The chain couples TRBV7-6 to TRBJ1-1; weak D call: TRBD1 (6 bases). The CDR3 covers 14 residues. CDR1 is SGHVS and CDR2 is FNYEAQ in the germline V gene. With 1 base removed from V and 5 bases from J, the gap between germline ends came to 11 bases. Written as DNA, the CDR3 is TGTGCCAGCAGCTTAGTACAGGGTAATACTGAAGCTTTCTTT. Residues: CASSLVQGNTEAFF.